These 4 T cell receptor beta chains were sequenced from one sample in a study of a mutant IDH1 vaccine in newly diagnosed glioma. This sample's time point: baseline, week 1 (first vaccination visit). Treatment: pre-vaccination baseline after standard-of-care therapy. Here immunoSEQ multiplex PCR was the method, and the copy in TCRdb shows in-frame clones only, minus some. Of roughly 68,000 clones in the sample, 79% were seen once. The specimen was PBMCs, collected from a glioma patient treated with radiotherapy, temozolomide or both. These receptors were collected from a man aged 45 to 65 with glioma.

The gene calls are TRBV5-1 and TRBJ2-5; D is ambiguous. The CDR3 covers 15 residues. The germline V and J ends were trimmed by 4 bases and 4 bases, with 17 bases remaining between them. Germline loops: CDR1 SGHRS, CDR2 YFSETQ. DNA of the CDR3: TGCGCCAGCAGCGATAGTGGGCTCGAGCGAGAGACCCAGTACTTC. Protein sequence: CASSDSGLERETQYF.

The chain couples TRBV5-6 to TRBJ1-1, with D possibly being TRBD1 (6 bases). The V end lost 3 bases, the J end lost 4 bases, and 10 bases lay between the germline ends. From germline, CDR1 is SGHDT and CDR2 YYEEEE. This CDR3 region has 13 residues. CDR3 sequence: CASSSDSITEAFF. CDR3 DNA: TGTGCCAGCAGCTCGGACAGTATCACTGAAGCTTTCTTT.

The chain joins TRBV4-3 to TRBJ1-4; 7 bases agree with TRBD1. In germline, CDR1 is LGHNA, CDR2 YSLEER. The CDR3 has 15 residues. V shed 0 bases, J shed 12 bases, and the junction held 10 bases outside the gene matches. For the CDR3, the DNA is TGCGCCAGCAGCCAAGACAGATCGGGACAGAATCAACTGTTTTTT. Amino acid sequence: CASSQDRSGQNQLFF.

A single count supports this clone. CDR3 coding DNA: TGCGCCAGCAGCCAAGGTGCCAGGGGGGGACCTGAAGCTTTCTTT. Its translation: CASSQGARGGPEAFF. The chain combines TRBV4-3 with TRBJ1-1; 7 positions agree with TRBD1. This CDR3 spans 15 amino acids. Per the germline V gene, CDR1 is LGHNA and CDR2 is YSLEER. After removal of 1 base from V and 6 bases from J, the junction contained 8 bases not matched to a gene.